The T cell receptor beta chain described here comes from a study of control samples from healthy donors and cancer patients (dated by TCRdb to between 2020 and 2021). As regards this clone: Its cognate antigen has yet to be identified. No quality values exist for individual bases; no much larger clone is one base distant.

Counted from cysteine to phenylalanine, this CDR3 has 13 amino acids. Just the 39-base CDR3 DNA is kept, in frame starting at base 1. CDR1 and CDR2, looked up from the germline V gene, are SGHRS and YFSETQ. At the junction V is shortened by 2 bases and J by 7 bases, with 10 bases in between. Libraries were made using the immunoSEQ multiplex PCR assay. The immuneACCESS repertoire file appears here via TCRdb, limited to in-frame rearrangements. These files lack a portion of the clones; in checked studies, under half of the deficit traces to unresolved V genes, and the cause of the others is not known. Across this sample there are more than 100,000 clones, with around 90% seen only once. Roughly 8.8% of the sample lies in the top ten.

The origin of this receptor is a man between 18 and 29 years old in good health. The chain is assembled from TRBV5-1 and TRBJ2-1; TRBD2 could be the D gene, as 5 bases match. The sample was blood. The nucleotide sequence is given as TGCGCCAGCAGCTTTTCAGGACTGAATGAGCAGTTCTTC. This translates into CASSFSGLNEQFF.